Presented here are 32 T cell receptor beta chains from one specimen sequenced in a study of brain T cells in children with intractable seizures. The sequenced cases were selected for having the highest brain T cell transcript signatures. Sequencing was performed with immunoSEQ multiplex PCR; in TCRdb, only in-frame clones are kept and a portion is missing. The sample has a few thousand clones, under 95% seen once. Material: resected brain tissue, obtained at surgery. These receptors came from a boy younger than two with focal cortical dysplasia and intractable seizures.

The chain recombines TRBV24-1 with TRBJ2-3, with 7 bases matching TRBD2. Losses at the gene ends were 10 bases for V and 2 bases for J; bases not matched to a gene: 8. The germline V gene encodes CDR1 KGHDR and CDR2 SFDVKD. The CDR3 is made up of 14 amino acids. The CDR3 DNA follows: TGTGCCACGCCTCGAGGGAGGGACACAGATACGCAGTATTTT. Protein sequence: CATPRGRDTDTQYF.

J is TRBJ1-3 and V is TRBV9, with no clear D. Looked up from germline, CDR1 is SGDLS and CDR2 is YYNGEE. The CDR3 consists of 16 residues. V lost 0 bases and J 4 bases, leaving 14 bases between the germline ends. CDR3 residues: CASSVEGRPGGNTIYF. CDR3 nucleotide sequence: TGTGCCAGCAGCGTAGAAGGCCGCCCAGGCGGAAACACCATATATTTT. The full variable domain, in which reference TRBV9 and TRBJ1-3 provide the parts outside the CDR3, is DSGVTQTPKHLITATGQRVTLRCSPRSGDLSVYWYQQSLDQGLQFLIQYYNGEERAKGNILERFSAQQFPDLHSELNLSSLELGDSALYFCASSVEGRPGGNTIYFGEGSWLTVV.

This chain connects TRBV12-3 or TRBV12-4 to TRBJ1-1; no clear D gene. The V end was cut by 3 bases, the J end by 1 base, with 6 bases between. The CDR3 consists of 13 residues. The CDR3 protein is CASSFSQNTEAFF. CDR3 bases: TGTGCCAGCAGTTTCAGTCAGAACACTGAAGCTTTCTTT.

The rearrangement uses TRBV5-1 and TRBJ1-1, with unresolved D. In germline, CDR1 is SGHRS, CDR2 YFSETQ. The length of the CDR3 is 15 residues. V was cut by 0 bases and J by 0 bases, with 9 bases left in between. CDR3 in DNA: TGCGCCAGCAGCTTGGCTCAGCCGGTGAACACTGAAGCTTTCTTT. It is translated as CASSLAQPVNTEAFF.

The rearrangement joins TRBV11-2 to TRBJ2-1; possible D gene TRBD2, 5 bases. In germline, CDR1 is SGHAT, CDR2 FQNNGV. Trimming left V 1 base short and J 7 bases short, with 8 bases between. The CDR3 runs 13 residues. The CDR3 DNA reads TGTGCCAGCAGCTTAGGTGAGGGAAATGAGCAGTTCTTC. It specifies CASSLGEGNEQFF.

This clone was seen a single time. The chain uses TRBV7-2 and TRBJ2-4; tentative D call: TRBD1 (5 bases). Per the germline V gene, CDR1 is SGHTA and CDR2 is FQGNSA. The germline V and J ends were trimmed by 1 base and 5 bases, with 9 bases remaining between them. CDR3 size: 14 residues. The CDR3 region has the DNA TGTGCCAGCAGCTTAGGGATACAGGAAAACATTCAGTACTTC. Translation gives CASSLGIQENIQYF.

This sequence joins TRBV5-4 and TRBJ2-7, with D hard to call. CDR3 size: 11 residues. Germline V lookup: CDR1 SGHNT, CDR2 YYREEE (reference sequence). Trimming removed 0 bases at V and 3 bases at J, with 1 base between. The CDR3: CASSLDYEQYF. The CDR3 DNA reads TGTGCCAGCAGCTTGGACTACGAGCAGTACTTC.

The table lists this clone with a count of one. The chain couples TRBV4-2 to TRBJ2-2, with D perhaps matching TRBD2 (6 bases). V was trimmed by 1 base and J by 6 bases, leaving 21 bases between them. The germline V gene encodes CDR1 LGHNA and CDR2 YNFKEQ. The CDR3 length is 18 residues. CDR3 sequence reads: CASSQGGSGTWGPGELFF. CDR3 bases: TGTGCCAGCAGCCAAGGAGGTTCAGGGACTTGGGGCCCCGGGGAGCTGTTTTTT.

V gene TRBV4-3 combines with J gene TRBJ1-2; 8 nucleotides agree with TRBD1. Germline V gives CDR1 LGHNA, CDR2 YSLEER. V lost 4 bases to trimming and J lost 6 bases; unmatched junction nucleotides: 7. CDR3 length: 14 amino acids. DNA of the CDR3: TGCGCCAGCAGCCCTGGACAGGGACGGGATGGCTACACCTTC. It specifies CASSPGQGRDGYTF.

The chain employs TRBV9 and TRBJ2-1, with a possible D match to TRBD1 (6 bases). Germline-derived CDR1 and CDR2 are SGDLS and YYNGEE. V was cut by 0 bases and J by 8 bases, with 9 bases left in between. The CDR3 covers 13 residues. As DNA, the CDR3 is TGTGCCAGCAGCGTAGGTCCAGGGGATGAGCAGTTCTTC. As protein: CASSVGPGDEQFF.

The gene calls are TRBV19 and TRBJ2-6; D might be TRBD1 (6 bases). The CDR3 totals 16 residues. The germline gives CDR1 LNHDA, CDR2 SQIVND (reference sequence). V lost 5 bases and J 1 base, leaving 12 bases between the germline ends. CDR3 amino acids: CASSFRDRSGANVLTF. CDR3 DNA: TGTGCCAGTAGTTTCCGCGACAGGTCTGGGGCCAACGTCCTGACTTTC.

The chain carries TRBV9 and TRBJ2-3; the D gene is possibly TRBD2 (5 bases). Germline values: CDR1 SGDLS, CDR2 YYNGEE. V was pared by 4 bases and J by 5 bases, with 23 bases between. This CDR3 has 17 residues. The CDR3 bases are TGTGCCAGCAGCCCCCGGGCAGGACTGTCAGGAGAAGATACGCAGTATTTT. The encoded protein is CASSPRAGLSGEDTQYF.

The table lists this clone with a few counts. The chain couples TRBV7-2 to TRBJ2-7; 10 bases fit TRBD2. Per the germline V gene, CDR1 is SGHTA and CDR2 is FQGNSA. This CDR3 is built from 15 residues. With 5 bases clipped from V and 7 bases from J, the junction kept 11 bases outside the gene matches. CDR3: CASSGGASGRWEQYF. The CDR3, as DNA: TGTGCCAGCAGCGGGGGGGCTAGCGGGAGATGGGAGCAGTACTTC.

This chain links TRBV9 with TRBJ2-1; a weak D match, TRBD1 (5 bases). The CDR3 length is 15 residues. Germline V gene lookup returns CDR1 SGDLS and CDR2 YYNGEE. The ends were cut back, 4 bases at V and 0 bases at J, with 11 bases in the middle. The CDR3 reads CASSPTQGSYNEQFF. CDR3 in DNA: TGTGCCAGCAGCCCGACCCAGGGCTCCTACAATGAGCAGTTCTTC. Based on the CDR3 plus reference TRBV9 and TRBJ2-1, the full variable domain is DSGVTQTPKHLITATGQRVTLRCSPRSGDLSVYWYQQSLDQGLQFLIQYYNGEERAKGNILERFSAQQFPDLHSELNLSSLELGDSALYFCASSPTQGSYNEQFFGPGTRLTVL.

The chain couples TRBV6-5 to TRBJ2-7; the match to TRBD2 covers 12 bases. The CDR3 covers 14 residues. Trimming took 8 bases from V and 2 from J; bases not matched to a gene: 4. Looked up from germline, CDR1 is MNHEY and CDR2 is SVGAGI. Written as DNA, the CDR3 is TGTGCCAGCCGGCGGACTAGCGGGACCTACGAGCAGTACTTC. It specifies CASRRTSGTYEQYF.

The CDR3 here is CASSLNPPGSNEQFF. The CDR3 DNA follows: TGTGCCAGCAGCTTAAATCCCCCCGGGTCAAATGAGCAGTTCTTC. This chain connects TRBV11-1 to TRBJ2-1; D remains unclear. CDR1 is SGHAT and CDR2 is FQDESV in the germline V gene (reference sequence). Trimming took off 2 bases at V and 7 bases at J, with 15 bases between the two ends. The CDR3 spans 15 residues.

In its sample, this clone was seen a few times. This sequence joins TRBV2 and TRBJ2-7; 13 bases map to TRBD2. The ends lost 5 bases at V and 3 bases at J; junction bases unmatched: 1. This CDR3 region has 14 residues. In germline, CDR1 is SNHLY, CDR2 FYNNEI. The CDR3 sequence: CASSWTSGGYEQYF. For the CDR3, the DNA is TGTGCCAGCAGTTGGACTAGCGGGGGCTACGAGCAGTACTTC.

V usage is TRBV6-2 or TRBV6-3 and J usage is TRBJ2-7; D could derive from TRBD1 or TRBD2 (5 bases each). Per the germline V gene, CDR1 is MNHEY and CDR2 is SVGEGT. The CDR3 totals 17 residues. With 0 bases removed from V and 6 bases from J, the gap between germline ends came to 21 bases. This CDR3 is CASSYSFPGLSPVEQYF. The CDR3, as DNA: TGTGCCAGCAGTTACTCCTTCCCGGGGCTAAGCCCGGTCGAGCAGTACTTC.

The chain joins TRBV12-5 to TRBJ1-4, with a tentative D call TRBD1 (5 bases). V shed 0 bases and J shed 6 bases, with 14 bases lying between them. The CDR3 contains 16 residues. Germline V gives CDR1 LGHNT, CDR2 FRNRAP. The CDR3 protein is CASGLVSGTVHEKLFF. CDR3 bases: TGTGCTAGTGGTTTGGTTTCTGGGACGGTTCATGAAAAACTGTTTTTT.

A single count supports this clone. This sequence joins TRBV6-1 and TRBJ2-7; no clear D gene. V lost 2 bases to trimming and J lost 2 bases, with 19 bases between them. The CDR3 length is 17 residues. Germline V CDR1 and CDR2: MNHNS, SASEGT. The CDR3 sequence is CASSEPVGRAQAYEQYF. The CDR3 coding sequence is TGTGCCAGCAGTGAACCGGTTGGTAGGGCACAAGCCTACGAGCAGTACTTC.

The V call is TRBV27, the J call TRBJ1-5; tentative D call: TRBD1 (5 bases). This CDR3 contains 16 residues. The germline V gene has CDR1 MNHEY and CDR2 SMNVEV (reference sequence). V lost 6 bases and J lost 6, with 21 bases in between. The CDR3, as DNA: TGTGCCAGCAGGCCTAGTGTCCTGGGGGGGGGTCAGCCCCAGCATTTT. Translated: CASRPSVLGGGQPQHF.

In DNA form, the CDR3 reads TGCGCCAGCACTTCCCGAGCGGGGGACCCCTACGAGCAGTACTTC. It encodes CASTSRAGDPYEQYF. The V call is TRBV5-1, the J call TRBJ2-7; 8 bases agree with TRBD2. The CDR3 contains 15 residues. CDR1 and CDR2 (germline): SGHRS, YFSETQ. The ends lost 6 bases at V and 2 bases at J; junction bases unmatched: 10.

CDR3 sequence reads: CASSVGWRELVREQFF. In DNA, the CDR3 is TGTGCCAGCAGCGTAGGGTGGCGGGAGTTGGTACGTGAGCAGTTCTTC. The chain combines TRBV9 with TRBJ2-1, with TRBD2 matching over 7 bases. Germline CDR1 reads SGDLS; CDR2 reads YYNGEE. The CDR3 consists of 16 residues. V lost 0 bases to trimming and J lost 9 bases; unmatched junction nucleotides: 12.

V is TRBV6-4 and J is TRBJ2-7, with D maybe TRBD2 (5 bases). Germline V gives CDR1 MRHNA, CDR2 SNTAGT. The CDR3 has 12 amino acids. Between the trimmed V and J ends, which lost 7 bases and 8 bases, there was a span of 15 bases. Here the CDR3 DNA reads TGTGCCAGCACCGGGGTATTCCTCAAGCAGTACTTC. This translates into CASTGVFLKQYF.

This clone has just a few counts. The chain combines TRBV27 with TRBJ2-1; TRBD2 matches at 7 bases. The CDR3 has 14 residues. V dropped 3 bases and J dropped 4; count of bases not matched to a gene: 3. Germline V gene lookup returns CDR1 MNHEY and CDR2 SMNVEV (reference sequence). The CDR3 region is CASSLGGSYNEQFF. For the CDR3, the DNA is TGTGCCAGCAGTTTGGGGGGGAGTTACAATGAGCAGTTCTTC.

This rearrangement joins TRBV7-2 to TRBJ1-4; no clear D. The germline V gene has CDR1 SGHTA and CDR2 FQGNSA. This CDR3 is 14 amino acids long. The V end lost 1 base, the J end lost 8 bases, and 11 bases lay between the germline ends. The chain's CDR3 is CASSLVGNGEKLFF. The CDR3 DNA reads as TGTGCCAGCAGCTTAGTGGGGAATGGGGAAAAACTGTTTTTT.

The V gene is TRBV5-4, the J gene TRBJ1-1; D is uncertain. The germline V gene encodes CDR1 SGHNT and CDR2 YYREEE (reference sequence). Trimming cost V 0 bases and J 2 bases, with 5 bases left between them. CDR3 length equals 13 residues. Here the CDR3 DNA reads TGTGCCAGCAGCTTGGCGAAAAACACTGAAGCTTTCTTT. Amino acids: CASSLAKNTEAFF.

The chain couples TRBV5-1 to TRBJ2-1, with 16 bases identical to TRBD2. The CDR3 spans 16 residues. V shed 0 bases and J 9 bases; nucleotides not matched to a gene: 3. Per germline, CDR1 SGHRS and CDR2 YFSETQ. The CDR3 region has the DNA TGCGCCAGCAGCTTGGTGGGACTAGCGGGGGGGAGTGAGCAGTTCTTC. Protein product: CASSLVGLAGGSEQFF.

J is TRBJ1-4 and V is TRBV5-6; D might be TRBD1 (5 bases). Per the germline V gene, CDR1 is SGHDT and CDR2 is YYEEEE. Trimming pared 4 bases from V and 8 bases from J, leaving 18 bases between. The length of the CDR3 is 15 residues. The CDR3 region is CASSGDLGGEEKLFF. Written as DNA, the CDR3 is TGTGCCAGCAGCGGGGACCTTGGGGGTGAGGAAAAACTGTTTTTT.

The chain carries TRBV5-4 and TRBJ2-7, with D maybe TRBD1 (5 bases). Germline-derived CDR1 and CDR2 are SGHNT and YYREEE (reference sequence). CDR3 size: 15 residues. Between the trimmed V and J ends, which lost 0 bases and 0 bases, there was a span of 10 bases. CDR3: CASSLGRQSSYEQYF. CDR3 coding DNA: TGTGCCAGCAGCTTGGGGCGACAGAGCTCCTACGAGCAGTACTTC.

V usage is TRBV3-1 (or the pseudogene TRBV3-2) and J usage is TRBJ2-7; D tentatively reads TRBD1 or TRBD2 (5 bases each). The length of the CDR3 is 13 residues. Deletions cut 4 bases from V and 3 bases from J, with 10 bases between. Germline assignment: CDR1 LGHDT and CDR2 YNNKEL (reference sequence). CDR3 bases: TGTGCCAGCAGCCCTGGGACCTACTACGAGCAGTACTTC. This sequence encodes CASSPGTYYEQYF.

V usage is TRBV9 and J usage is TRBJ2-7; D not certain. The CDR3 spans 10 residues. Per the germline V gene, CDR1 is SGDLS and CDR2 is YYNGEE. Deletions cut 5 bases from V and 2 bases from J, with 2 bases between. For the CDR3, the DNA is TGTGCCAGCAGTCCCTACGAGCAGTACTTC. It yields the protein CASSPYEQYF.